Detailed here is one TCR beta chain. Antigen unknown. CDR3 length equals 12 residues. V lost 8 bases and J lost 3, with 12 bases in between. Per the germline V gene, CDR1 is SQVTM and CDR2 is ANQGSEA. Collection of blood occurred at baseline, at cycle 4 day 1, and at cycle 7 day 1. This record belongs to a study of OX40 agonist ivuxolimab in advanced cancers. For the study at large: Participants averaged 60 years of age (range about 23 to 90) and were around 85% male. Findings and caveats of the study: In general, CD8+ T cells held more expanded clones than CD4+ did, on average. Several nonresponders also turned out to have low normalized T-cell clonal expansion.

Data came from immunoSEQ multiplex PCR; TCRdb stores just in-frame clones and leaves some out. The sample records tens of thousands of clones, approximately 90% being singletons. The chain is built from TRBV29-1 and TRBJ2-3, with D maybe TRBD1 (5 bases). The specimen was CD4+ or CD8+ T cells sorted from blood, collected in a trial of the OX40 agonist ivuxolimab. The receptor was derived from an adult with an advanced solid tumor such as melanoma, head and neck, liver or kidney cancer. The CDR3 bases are TGCAGCCTTATTGGGGCGACAGATACGCAGTATTTT. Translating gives CSLIGATDTQYF.